One and the same sample provided the 24 T cell receptor beta chains below, sequenced in a study of shared clonotypes between healthy human individuals. Assay: immunoSEQ multiplex PCR; the TCRdb copy retains only in-frame clones and omits some. The sample has about 1 million clones; around 74% are singletons. The source material was memory CD4+ T cells sorted from blood. Sample subset: CD45RA-negative fraction. These receptor sequences come from a man aged 18 to 35 in good health.

This clone appeared once. V is TRBV4-1 and J is TRBJ1-2; TRBD1 aligns across 7 bases. CDR1 is MGHRA and CDR2 is YSYEKL in the germline V gene. V trimming: 3 bases; J trimming: 4 bases; junction bases outside the gene matches: 5. The CDR3 covers 14 residues. The CDR3 nucleotides read TGCGCCAGCAGCCATCTCCGGGACAGCTATGGCTACACCTTC. Translating it yields CASSHLRDSYGYTF.

In DNA form, the CDR3 reads TGTGCCAGCAGTTCTCTCGGGGGCCAAGAGACCCAGTACTTC. Protein: CASSSLGGQETQYF. The chain recombines TRBV6-5 with TRBJ2-5; possibly TRBD2 for D (6 bases). CDR1 and CDR2 (germline): MNHEY, SVGAGI. Trimming shortened V by 4 bases and J by 1 base, and 10 bases separated the two germline ends. There are 14 residues in the CDR3.

The gene calls are TRBV9 and TRBJ2-7, with D tentatively TRBD2 (5 bases). From germline, CDR1 is SGDLS and CDR2 YYNGEE. The CDR3 contains 14 residues. V was cut by 7 bases and J by 4 bases, with 18 bases left in between. The CDR3 loop is CASPGYYSLYEQYF. The CDR3 nucleotides read TGTGCCAGCCCGGGGTACTACTCCCTTTACGAGCAGTACTTC.

The V and J genes are TRBV18 and TRBJ2-2; the match to TRBD1 covers 9 bases. The CDR3 spans 15 residues. Germline V CDR1 and CDR2: KGHSH, LQKENI. With V trimmed by 6 bases and J by 2 bases, 4 bases remained unmatched. DNA of the CDR3: TGTGCCAGCTCCGGGGGACAGGGAAACACCGGGGAGCTGTTTTTT. Residues: CASSGGQGNTGELFF.

The chain recombines TRBV11-2 with TRBJ1-6, with 8 bases identical to TRBD1. Germline V CDR1 and CDR2: SGHAT, FQNNGV. J lost 9 bases, V lost 4 bases, and 8 bases had no gene match. The CDR3 runs 15 residues. The CDR3 here is CASSSTDRVGSPLHF. The CDR3 DNA follows: TGTGCCAGCAGCTCTACGGACAGGGTCGGTTCACCCCTCCACTTT.

The chain uses TRBV9 and TRBJ1-6; D is undetermined. Germline V gene sequence: CDR1 SGDLS, CDR2 YYNGEE. V was shortened by 3 bases and J by 0 bases, with 10 bases between the two germline ends. This CDR3 is 16 amino acids long. CDR3 bases: TGTGCCAGCAGCGGGCCCGGGAGCTCCTATAATTCACCCCTCCACTTT. Amino acid sequence: CASSGPGSSYNSPLHF.

A few counts support this clone. J is TRBJ1-4 and V is TRBV10-1; possible D gene TRBD1, 5 bases. In germline, CDR1 is WNHNN, CDR2 SYGVQD (reference sequence). Trimming cost V 3 bases and J 6 bases, with 11 bases left between them. The CDR3 totals 14 residues. For the CDR3, the DNA is TGCGCCAGCAGTGACGGGGGTCGTGATGAAAAACTGTTTTTT. Encoded protein: CASSDGGRDEKLFF.

J is TRBJ2-4 and V is TRBV5-4, with unresolved D. Trimming pared 4 bases from V and 0 bases from J, leaving 8 bases between. Germline V lookup: CDR1 SGHNT, CDR2 YYREEE (reference sequence). This CDR3 has 14 residues. The DNA for the CDR3 is TGTGCCAGCAGCGCAGACCTAGCCAAAAACATTCAGTACTTC. Translating gives CASSADLAKNIQYF.

V usage is TRBV2 and J usage is TRBJ2-5; 7 nucleotides align to TRBD1. The CDR3 loop spans 15 amino acids. CDR1 SNHLY and CDR2 FYNNEI come from the germline V gene. V shed 6 bases and J 1 base; nucleotides not matched to a gene: 8. CDR3 residues: CASRAQGSFQETQYF. CDR3 coding DNA: TGTGCCAGCAGAGCACAGGGGTCTTTCCAAGAGACCCAGTACTTC. Full variable domain (remainder filled in from reference TRBV2 and TRBJ2-5): EPEVTQTPSHQVTQMGQEVILRCVPISNHLYFYWYRQILGQKVEFLVSFYNNEISEKSEIFDDQFSVERPDGSNFTLKIRSTKLEDSAMYFCASRAQGSFQETQYFGPGTRLLVL.

The V and J genes are TRBV9 and TRBJ2-2, with a tentative D call TRBD1 (5 bases). The CDR3 contains 16 residues. Trimming stripped 4 bases from V and 4 bases from J, with 17 bases between. Germline loops: CDR1 SGDLS, CDR2 YYNGEE. This chain's CDR3 is CASSIAYDSITGELFF. CDR3 DNA: TGTGCCAGCAGCATAGCTTACGACAGTATCACCGGGGAGCTGTTTTTT.

The chain is built from TRBV5-6 and TRBJ1-2; 10 nucleotides agree with TRBD1. The ends lost 6 bases at V and 7 bases at J; junction bases unmatched: 18. Looked up from germline, CDR1 is SGHDT and CDR2 is YYEEEE. The CDR3 loop spans 17 amino acids. CDR3 region: CASNLRGFGTGASGYTF. DNA for the CDR3: TGTGCCAGCAACCTGCGGGGATTTGGGACAGGGGCGTCTGGCTACACCTTC. The full variable domain, with the rest looked up from reference TRBV5-6 and TRBJ1-2, is DAGVTQSPTHLIKTRGQQVTLRCSPKSGHDTVSWYQQALGQGPQFIFQYYEEEERQRGNFPDRFSGHQFPNYSSELNVNALLLGDSALYLCASNLRGFGTGASGYTFGSGTRLTVV.

Comment on this clone: In the same sample, other DNA sequences code for this CDR3. The chain employs TRBV6-1 and TRBJ2-2, with D unresolved. With 6 bases removed from V and 2 bases from J, the gap between germline ends came to 10 bases. Per the germline V gene, CDR1 is MNHNS and CDR2 is SASEGT. The CDR3 has 14 amino acids. CDR3 in amino acids: CASSARFNTGELFF. The CDR3 DNA follows: TGTGCCAGCAGCGCCCGCTTTAACACCGGGGAGCTGTTTTTT.

In regard to this clone: A junction boundary mismatches the germline segment, possibly from a read error. This chain links TRBV30 with TRBJ1-6; D is ambiguous. The CDR3 spans 14 residues. Germline CDR1 is GTSNPN and CDR2 is SVGIG (reference sequence). The CDR3, as DNA: TGTGCCGGCACAGTGGGCTCCCATAATTCACCCCTCCACTTT. This sequence encodes CAGTVGSHNSPLHF.

The chain links TRBV29-1 to TRBJ2-1, with a possible D match to TRBD2 (6 bases). CDR1 SQVTM and CDR2 ANQGSEA come from the germline V gene. The CDR3 has 11 amino acids. The CDR3 region is CMGDLYNEQFF. The DNA for the CDR3 is TGCATGGGGGACTTATACAATGAGCAGTTCTTC.

This rearrangement joins TRBV7-8 to TRBJ1-2; 9 bases fit TRBD1. Trimming took 1 base from V and 7 from J; bases not matched to a gene: 7. Germline-derived CDR1 and CDR2 are SGHVS and FQNEAQ. The CDR3 extends over 15 amino acids. The CDR3 loop is CASSLGTGVRTGYTF. The CDR3 DNA reads as TGTGCCAGCAGCTTAGGGACAGGGGTGCGGACTGGCTACACCTTC.

This clone came up many times. The sample carries other DNA sequences with the same CDR3. The rearrangement joins TRBV5-1 to TRBJ2-2; 11 bases line up with TRBD1. The V segment lost 4 bases and the J segment 6 bases; nucleotides outside the gene matches: 2. Germline CDR1 reads SGHRS; CDR2 reads YFSETQ. The CDR3 has 14 amino acids. Written as DNA, the CDR3 is TGCGCCAGCAGCCGGGACAGGGGGTCCGGGGAGCTGTTTTTT. Its translation: CASSRDRGSGELFF.

V and J are TRBV5-1 and TRBJ2-5; D could derive from TRBD1 or TRBD2 (6 bases each). Trimming removed 3 bases from V and 5 bases from J, with 17 bases in between. The CDR3 extends over 15 amino acids. Per the germline V gene, CDR1 is SGHRS and CDR2 is YFSETQ. The CDR3 spells CASSSPVGGLETQYF. The CDR3 DNA reads as TGCGCCAGCAGCTCACCCGTTGGGGGGCTTGAGACCCAGTACTTC.

In its sample, this clone was seen a few times. In the same sample, other DNA sequences code for this CDR3. The chain has TRBV10-3 and TRBJ1-5, with unresolved D. Trimming shortened V by 6 bases and J by 2 bases, and 8 bases separated the two germline ends. The CDR3 length is 13 residues. CDR1 and CDR2 from the germline V gene are ENHRY and SYGVKD. CDR3 nucleotides: TGTGCCATCAGCCCCGACGGCAATCAGCCCCAGCATTTT. Translating it yields CAISPDGNQPQHF.

This chain uses TRBV6-6 with TRBJ1-5; D is unclear. V shed 6 bases and J shed 0 bases, with 12 bases lying between them. The germline CDR1 and CDR2 sequences are MNHNY and SVGAGI (reference sequence). The CDR3 loop spans 15 amino acids. The CDR3 region is CASRPTLTSNQPQHF. CDR3 nucleotide sequence: TGTGCCAGCAGACCCACGCTAACTAGCAATCAGCCCCAGCATTTT.

For this clone: The sample holds other DNA sequences that translate to the same CDR3. V and J are TRBV19 and TRBJ1-1; D call uncertain. Trimming stripped 7 bases from V and 0 bases from J, with 12 bases between. Per the germline V gene, CDR1 is LNHDA and CDR2 is SQIVND (reference sequence). The CDR3 runs to 14 residues. The CDR3 region has the DNA TGTGCCAGTACGATGGAGGGTTTGAACACTGAAGCTTTCTTT. This gives the protein CASTMEGLNTEAFF. Complete variable domain (other parts from reference TRBV19 and TRBJ1-1): DGGITQSPKYLFRKEGQNVTLSCEQNLNHDAMYWYRQDPGQGLRLIYYSQIVNDFQKGDIAEGYSVSREKKESFPLTVTSAQKNPTAFYLCASTMEGLNTEAFFGQGTRLTVV.

The V call is TRBV30, the J call TRBJ1-6, with a possible D match to TRBD1 (5 bases). Trimming took off 2 bases at V and 7 bases at J, with 15 bases between the two ends. The CDR3 consists of 15 residues. The germline V gene has CDR1 GTSNPN and CDR2 SVGIG (reference sequence). The CDR3 loop reads CAWSSLAKGNSPLHF. CDR3 DNA sequence: TGTGCCTGGAGTTCCCTCGCCAAGGGGAATTCACCCCTCCACTTT.

The rearrangement joins TRBV29-1 to TRBJ2-7, with 7 bases lining up with TRBD2. Germline V gene data show CDR1 as SQVTM and CDR2 as ANQGSEA. The J segment lost 2 bases and the V segment lost 4 bases, leaving 5 bases of the junction unmatched. This CDR3 comprises 13 residues. CDR3 region: CSVAASGTYEQYF. The CDR3 nucleotides read TGCAGCGTTGCGGCTAGCGGCACCTACGAGCAGTACTTC.

This rearrangement joins TRBV28 to TRBJ1-5; D not certain. The CDR3 loop spans 13 amino acids. The V end was cut by 9 bases, the J end by 0 bases, with 9 bases between. CDR1 is MDHEN, CDR2 SYDVKM, per germline. CDR3 sequence reads: CASLSNSNQPQHF. The CDR3 nucleotides read TGTGCCAGTCTCTCGAATAGCAATCAGCCCCAGCATTTT.

A few counts support this clone. The J gene is TRBJ1-1, the V gene TRBV14; no clear D. The CDR3 runs to 14 residues. V was shortened by 4 bases and J by 7 bases, with 16 bases between the two germline ends. Germline CDR1 and CDR2: SGHDN and FVKESK. CDR3 DNA: TGTGCCAGCAGCCGAGATCTCCGCAAGGATGAAGCTTTCTTT. Translated: CASSRDLRKDEAFF.